Shown below are 24 T cell receptor beta chains from a single sample sequenced in a study of blood T cell repertoires in COVID-19. The repertoire was sequenced with immunoSEQ multiplex PCR; TCRdb's copy has only in-frame clones and lacks some. Seen here are around 250,000 clones, about four fifths observed once, and the top ten hold less than 4%. The sequencing input was peripheral blood. Receptors were obtained from a woman between 18 and 30 years old with acute or convalescent COVID-19.

In DNA, the CDR3 is TGTGCCAGCGGGACAGGCGAGGTCCTTAGCACAGATACGCAGTATTTT. It translates to CASGTGEVLSTDTQYF. This chain uses TRBV27 with TRBJ2-3, with 8 bases matching TRBD1. This CDR3 has 16 residues. V gave up 8 bases and J gave up 0 bases; unmatched junction bases: 10. Germline values: CDR1 MNHEY, CDR2 SMNVEV (reference sequence).

This chain uses TRBV15 with TRBJ2-1, with TRBD2 identical over 10 bases. Trimming at V came to 8 bases and at J to 4 bases, leaving 8 bases not matched to a gene. This CDR3 is 15 amino acids long. Germline V gene data show CDR1 as LNHNV and CDR2 as YYDKDF (reference sequence). CDR3 nucleotide sequence: TGTGCCACCCGAAGTACACTAGCGGGATACAATGAGCAGTTCTTC. As protein: CATRSTLAGYNEQFF. Full variable domain (missing parts from reference TRBV15 and TRBJ2-1): DAMVIQNPRYQVTQFGKPVTLSCSQTLNHNVMYWYQQKSSQAPKLLFHYYDKDFNNEADTPDNFQSRRPNTSFCFLDIRSPGLGDTAMYLCATRSTLAGYNEQFFGPGTRLTVL.

V usage is TRBV9 and J usage is TRBJ2-1, with 9 nucleotides matching TRBD1. Germline-derived CDR1 and CDR2 are SGDLS and YYNGEE. The CDR3 is 15 residues long. Germline trimming cut 4 bases from V and 4 bases from J; bases unmatched to any gene: 6. The CDR3 DNA sequence: TGTGCCAGCAGCCCGCCGGGACAGGGTTACAATGAGCAGTTCTTC. Translated: CASSPPGQGYNEQFF.

This clone was seen repeatedly, ten times or more. The rearrangement links TRBV21-1 to TRBJ2-5; the tabulated D call, TRBD2, remains unverified against the DNA. TRBV21-1 is a recognized pseudogene. The CDR3 is 19 residues long. As DNA, the CDR3 is TGTGCCAGCAGCAAAGTCGGGACTAGCGGGGGGGGTTCCCAAGAGACCCAGTACTTC. Residues: CASSKVGTSGGGSQETQYF.

The V gene is TRBV27, the J gene TRBJ1-1, with D possibly TRBD1 on 5 matching bases. The V end lost 2 bases, the J end lost 0 bases, and 7 bases lay between the germline ends. From germline, CDR1 is MNHEY and CDR2 SMNVEV (reference sequence). The CDR3 has 14 residues. In DNA, the CDR3 is TGTGCCAGCAGTTTAGCAGGGTTGAACACTGAAGCTTTCTTT. Amino acids: CASSLAGLNTEAFF.

J is TRBJ1-2 and V is TRBV5-3, with a possible D match to TRBD1 (6 bases). TRBV5-3 qualifies as an ORF whose function is uncertain. Trimming pared 0 bases from V and 8 bases from J, leaving 26 bases between. The CDR3 has 18 amino acids. The CDR3 DNA reads as TGTGCCAGAAGCTTGGTCTCTCGTTGTCTAACAGGGCGGAAAGGCTACACCTTC. It translates to CARSLVSRCLTGRKGYTF.

The chain has TRBV14 and TRBJ1-2; D remains ambiguous. Trimming shortened V by 1 base and J by 2 bases, and 5 bases separated the two germline ends. This CDR3 is 13 amino acids long. Germline CDR1 and CDR2: SGHDN and FVKESK. The CDR3 region has the DNA TGTGCCAGCAGCCAAGCCGGGAACTATGGCTACACCTTC. This translates into CASSQAGNYGYTF.

The rearrangement links TRBV4-3 to TRBJ2-1; D may be TRBD1 (6 bases). Trimming cost V 0 bases and J 8 bases, with 23 bases left between them. This CDR3 has 18 residues. Germline CDR1 LGHNA, CDR2 YSLEER. For the CDR3, the DNA is TGCGCCAGCAGCCAAGACCTTGCTGGGGGCGTTCCCTCCCATGAGCAGTTCTTC. Its translation is CASSQDLAGGVPSHEQFF.

The chain uses TRBV5-1 and TRBJ2-7, with 7 bases that match TRBD2. With V trimmed by 5 bases and J by 3 bases, 14 bases remained unmatched. The germline V gene has CDR1 SGHRS and CDR2 YFSETQ. The CDR3 loop spans 16 amino acids. DNA for the CDR3: TGCGCCAGCAGTGTTGGGCTAGCGGCCCGCCTCTACGAGCAGTACTTC. Translating it yields CASSVGLAARLYEQYF.

J is TRBJ1-1 and V is TRBV29-1; D perhaps matches TRBD1 (6 bases). Germline values: CDR1 SQVTM, CDR2 ANQGSEA. Trimming removed 7 bases from V and 0 bases from J, with 12 bases in between. The CDR3 is 13 residues long. The CDR3 reads CSGGQQLNTEAFF. The CDR3 DNA is TGCAGCGGTGGACAGCAACTGAACACTGAAGCTTTCTTT.

This clone occurred once. The V call is TRBV11-2, the J call TRBJ2-1, with TRBD1 identical over 9 bases. Germline V lookup: CDR1 SGHAT, CDR2 FQNNGV. The V gene end was trimmed by 4 bases and the J gene end by 10 bases; junction bases not matched to a gene: 2. CDR3 length equals 12 residues. CDR3: CASSWTGAEQFF. Here the CDR3 DNA reads TGTGCCAGCAGCTGGACAGGGGCAGAGCAGTTCTTC. The whole variable domain, filled in from reference TRBV11-2 and TRBJ2-1, reads EAGVAQSPRYKIIEKRQSVAFWCNPISGHATLYWYQQILGQGPKLLIQFQNNGVVDDSQLPKDRFSAERLKGVDSTLKIQPAKLEDSAVYLCASSWTGAEQFFGPGTRLTVL.

This rearrangement joins TRBV7-6 to TRBJ2-1; TRBD2 is a possible D gene (6 bases). Germline lookup yields CDR1 SGHVS and CDR2 FNYEAQ. The CDR3 contains 16 residues. The V gene lost 2 bases and the J gene lost 0 bases, with 11 bases spanning the gap. CDR3: CASSLSGGSSYNEQFF. CDR3 DNA: TGTGCCAGCAGCTTAAGCGGAGGGAGCTCCTACAATGAGCAGTTCTTC.

The rearrangement joins TRBV10-3 to TRBJ2-3; 16 positions agree with TRBD2. CDR3 length: 19 amino acids. V dropped 5 bases and J dropped 2; count of bases not matched to a gene: 10. CDR1 is ENHRY and CDR2 is SYGVKD in the germline V gene. The CDR3 spells CAISMSGTSGRALTDTQYF. CDR3 nucleotides: TGTGCCATCAGTATGAGCGGGACTAGCGGGAGGGCCCTCACAGATACGCAGTATTTT.

The rearrangement links TRBV28 to TRBJ2-7; 8 bases agree with TRBD2. After removal of 10 bases from V and 4 bases from J, the junction contained 9 bases not matched to a gene. The CDR3 is made up of 13 amino acids. Germline V CDR1 and CDR2: MDHEN, SYDVKM. The CDR3 loop is CAIESGRNYEQYF. DNA for the CDR3: TGTGCCATCGAAAGCGGGAGAAATTACGAGCAGTACTTC.

This clone was recorded only once. The chain joins TRBV4-3 to TRBJ2-1, with 8 positions matching TRBD2. After removal of 0 bases from V and 7 bases from J, the junction contained 5 bases not matched to a gene. Per germline, CDR1 LGHNA and CDR2 YSLEER. The CDR3 sequence is 15 residues long. CDR3 loop: CASSQEGGLVNEQFF. In nucleotides, the CDR3 is TGCGCCAGCAGCCAAGAGGGGGGACTAGTAAATGAGCAGTTCTTC.

This clone was seen a single time. J is TRBJ1-2 and V is TRBV30; TRBD1 matches 8 bases. This CDR3 is 13 amino acids long. J was trimmed by 0 bases and V by 7 bases; bases with no gene match: 4. Per germline, CDR1 GTSNPN and CDR2 SVGIG (reference sequence). CDR3 region: CASSGQANYGYTF. The DNA for the CDR3 is TGTGCCTCCTCGGGACAGGCTAACTATGGCTACACCTTC.

The rearrangement links TRBV27 to TRBJ2-5; 12 bases are shared with TRBD1. The junction had 3 bases not matched to a gene; V was cut back by 3 bases and J by 4 bases. CDR1 is MNHEY and CDR2 is SMNVEV in the germline V gene (reference sequence). This CDR3 comprises 15 residues. CDR3 coding DNA: TGTGCCAGCAGTTTCGGGACAGGGGGCGCAGAGACCCAGTACTTC. It is translated as CASSFGTGGAETQYF.

V and J are TRBV6-6 and TRBJ2-7, with D unresolved. The CDR3 covers 15 residues. Germline V gene data show CDR1 as MNHNY and CDR2 as SVGAGI (reference sequence). Trimming shortened V by 4 bases and J by 1 base, and 14 bases separated the two germline ends. In nucleotides, the CDR3 is TGTGCCAGCAGTTCCCCGGGTCTACCTTCCTACGAGCAGTACTTC. This encodes CASSSPGLPSYEQYF.

The chain employs TRBV11-3 and TRBJ2-1; 8 bases map to TRBD2. V lost 5 bases to trimming and J lost 7 bases; unmatched junction nucleotides: 7. Germline CDR1 reads SGHNT; CDR2 reads YENEEA. CDR3 length: 14 amino acids. The CDR3 loop is CASSPGGGYNEQFF. The CDR3 region has the DNA TGTGCCAGCAGCCCGGGAGGGGGGTATAATGAGCAGTTCTTC.

The genes are TRBV6-2 or TRBV6-3 and TRBJ2-5, with D unclear. The CDR3 is 12 amino acids. V was pared by 3 bases and J by 5 bases, with 7 bases between. CDR1 and CDR2 from the germline V gene are MNHEY and SVGEGT. CDR3 DNA: TGTGCCAGCAGTTATTGGGCCGAGACCCAGTACTTC. Encoded protein: CASSYWAETQYF.

The CDR3 DNA follows: TGTGCCAGCAGCTTGCGGACAGATTCCTACGAGCAGTACTTC. Protein: CASSLRTDSYEQYF. The chain recombines TRBV5-4 with TRBJ2-7; D is perhaps TRBD1 (6 bases). The CDR3 sequence is 14 residues long. Germline V gene data show CDR1 as SGHNT and CDR2 as YYREEE (reference sequence). Trimming removed 1 base from V and 1 base from J, with 9 bases in between.

This clone was recorded once. J is TRBJ2-1 and V is TRBV27; no clear D. The germline gives CDR1 MNHEY, CDR2 SMNVEV (reference sequence). V was clipped by 5 bases and J by 6 bases, with 14 bases between them. The CDR3 spans 14 residues. The CDR3 is CASSPANHGNEQFF. CDR3 nucleotides: TGTGCCAGCAGTCCCGCGAACCATGGCAATGAGCAGTTCTTC.

The V gene is TRBV6-1, the J gene TRBJ1-3, with no clear D. There are 11 residues in the CDR3. Germline V gene lookup returns CDR1 MNHNS and CDR2 SASEGT. Trimming took off 0 bases at V and 10 bases at J, with 4 bases between the two ends. The CDR3 sequence: CASSEAGTIYF. CDR3 nucleotide sequence: TGTGCCAGCAGTGAAGCCGGGACCATATATTTT.

The genes are TRBV12-3 or TRBV12-4 and TRBJ2-7; D unclear. V dropped 6 bases and J dropped 3 bases, with 9 bases sitting between them. The CDR3 loop spans 12 amino acids. CDR3 sequence reads: CASSQINYEQYF. In DNA, the CDR3 is TGTGCCAGCAGCCAGATAAACTACGAGCAGTACTTC.